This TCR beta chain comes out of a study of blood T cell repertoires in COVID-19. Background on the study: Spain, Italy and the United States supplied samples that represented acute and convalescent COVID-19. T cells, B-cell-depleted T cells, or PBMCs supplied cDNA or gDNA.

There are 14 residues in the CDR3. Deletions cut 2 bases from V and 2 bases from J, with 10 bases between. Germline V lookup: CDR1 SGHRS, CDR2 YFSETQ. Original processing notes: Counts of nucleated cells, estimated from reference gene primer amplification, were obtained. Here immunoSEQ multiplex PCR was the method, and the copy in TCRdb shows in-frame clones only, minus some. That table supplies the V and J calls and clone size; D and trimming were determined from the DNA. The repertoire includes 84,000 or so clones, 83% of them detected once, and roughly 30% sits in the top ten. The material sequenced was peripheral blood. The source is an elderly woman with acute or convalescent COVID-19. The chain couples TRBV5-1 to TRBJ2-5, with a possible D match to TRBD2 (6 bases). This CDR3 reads CASSFGGEQETQYF. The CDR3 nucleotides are TGCGCCAGCAGCTTCGGGGGAGAACAAGAGACCCAGTACTTC.